The 21 T cell receptor beta chains reported below all come from one sample, sequenced in a study of T cells in Graves' hyperthyroidism and ophthalmopathy. Amplified TCR beta CDR3 regions came from RNA transcripts. HTBI primers were used for first-round RT-PCR of the TCR CDR3. TCRdb re-derived calls from the multiplex PCR reads in MiXCR, one entry per CDR3 protein. The profile shows around 440,000 distinct CDR3 sequences, less than 20% of them singletons. The source material was blood. These receptors all stem from a woman between 18 and 29 years old with Graves' hyperthyroidism.

This clonotype was counted many times. The chain couples TRBV27 to TRBJ2-3; no clear D. The CDR3 sequence is 15 residues long. Trimming shortened V by 0 bases and J by 3 bases, and 10 bases separated the two germline ends. Germline-derived CDR1 and CDR2 are MNHEY and SMNVEV (reference sequence). The CDR3 here is CASSLSPLGTDTQYF. The CDR3 nucleotides read TGTGCCAGCAGTTTATCCCCCCTCGGGACAGATACGCAGTATTTT.

The V call is TRBV5-6, the J call TRBJ2-1; 8 positions match TRBD2. CDR1 and CDR2 from the germline V gene are SGHDT and YYEEEE. The ends lost 0 bases at V and 4 bases at J; junction bases unmatched: 9. CDR3 length: 17 residues. The CDR3 loop reads CASSLEIRGGAYNEQFF. CDR3 nucleotides: TGTGCCAGCAGCTTGGAGATTCGGGGGGGCGCATACAATGAGCAGTTCTTC.

The chain has TRBV7-9 and TRBJ2-1; 9 bases align to TRBD1. This CDR3 has 15 amino acids. Looked up from germline, CDR1 is SEHNR and CDR2 is FQNEAQ (reference sequence). V shed 3 bases and J 10 bases; nucleotides not matched to a gene: 10. Here the CDR3 reads CASSFVPRDRDEQFF. CDR3 DNA sequence: TGTGCCAGCAGCTTCGTCCCGCGGGACAGGGACGAGCAGTTCTTC. Together with reference TRBV7-9 and TRBJ2-1, the CDR3 gives the full variable domain: DTGVSQNPRHKITKRGQNVTFRCDPISEHNRLYWYRQTLGQGPEFLTYFQNEAQLEKSRLLSDRFSAERPKGSFSTLEIQRTEQGDSAMYLCASSFVPRDRDEQFFGPGTRLTVL.

This clonotype was seen ten or more times. This rearrangement joins TRBV30 to TRBJ2-1; unclear D gene. CDR3 length: 13 residues. V was pared by 0 bases and J by 10 bases, with 13 bases between. CDR1 is GTSNPN, CDR2 SVGIG, per germline (reference sequence). CDR3 loop: CAWSVAGRGEQFF. The CDR3 DNA sequence: TGTGCCTGGAGTGTGGCAGGCCGTGGCGAGCAGTTCTTC.

This clonotype was recorded at least ten times. CDR3 in amino acids: CASSSLAGVGDEQFF. The CDR3 region has the DNA TGTGCCAGCAGTTCCCTAGCGGGGGTTGGGGATGAGCAGTTCTTC. J is TRBJ2-1 and V is TRBV6-2 or TRBV6-3, with 10 bases matching TRBD2. V gave up 4 bases and J gave up 8 bases; unmatched junction bases: 8. In germline, CDR1 is MNHEY, CDR2 SVGEGT. The CDR3 spans 15 residues.

The rearrangement uses TRBV5-1 and TRBJ1-3; TRBD1 is a possible D gene (6 bases). This CDR3 has 17 amino acids. Trimming took off 5 bases at V and 2 bases at J, with 20 bases between the two ends. Germline-derived CDR1 and CDR2 are SGHRS and YFSETQ. CDR3 sequence reads: CASSIAGGPRTGNTIYF. CDR3 sequence (DNA): TGCGCCAGCAGTATAGCGGGGGGCCCCAGGACTGGAAACACCATATATTTT.

In its sample, this clonotype was seen many times. The chain combines TRBV19 with TRBJ2-3, with D unclear. Germline loops: CDR1 LNHDA, CDR2 SQIVND (reference sequence). The CDR3 contains 17 residues. The V end was cut by 0 bases, the J end by 1 base, with 14 bases between. The chain's CDR3 is CASSIDEREGGTDTQYF. In DNA, the CDR3 is TGTGCCAGTAGTATAGATGAAAGGGAAGGAGGCACAGATACGCAGTATTTT.

This clonotype has a count of ten or more. The chain combines TRBV20-1 with TRBJ1-4; D remains ambiguous. The CDR3 runs to 14 residues. Per the germline V gene, CDR1 is DFQATT and CDR2 is SNEGSKA (reference sequence). Trimming took off 0 bases at V and 8 bases at J, with 13 bases between the two ends. The CDR3 is CSARDRRHGEKLFF. CDR3 coding DNA: TGCAGTGCTAGAGATCGGCGGCACGGCGAAAAACTGTTTTTT.

This clonotype came up once. The V and J genes are TRBV19 and TRBJ1-5; possibly TRBD1 for D (6 bases). The V and J ends lost 9 bases and 4 bases respectively, with 13 bases between them. The CDR3 spans 13 residues. Germline CDR1 and CDR2: LNHDA and SQIVND (reference sequence). CDR3 sequence reads: CASVGQNNQPQHF. CDR3 coding DNA: TGTGCCAGCGTCGGACAGAATAATCAGCCCCAGCATTTT.

This clonotype came up many times. The chain carries TRBV12-3 or TRBV12-4 and TRBJ2-7; the D is unclear. This CDR3 comprises 12 residues. Trimming left V 4 bases short and J 2 bases short, with 6 bases between. Here the CDR3 DNA reads TGTGCCAGCAGTTACTCTCCCTACGAGCAGTACTTC. Amino acid sequence: CASSYSPYEQYF.

This clonotype was seen at least ten times. The V and J genes are TRBV9 and TRBJ1-3; TRBD1 is a possible D gene (5 bases). CDR3 length: 16 residues. V lost 0 bases to trimming and J lost 0 bases, with 10 bases between them. CDR1 is SGDLS, CDR2 YYNGEE, per germline. The CDR3 sequence: CASSVAQAYSGNTIYF. The CDR3 nucleotides read TGTGCCAGCAGCGTAGCACAGGCCTACTCTGGAAACACCATATATTTT.

The chain recombines TRBV7-9 with TRBJ2-5; 8 bases map to TRBD1. After removal of 5 bases from V and 12 bases from J, the junction contained 14 bases not matched to a gene. The CDR3 is made up of 14 amino acids. Germline V gives CDR1 SEHNR, CDR2 FQNEAQ (reference sequence). The DNA for the CDR3 is TGTGCCAGCAGCACTAACTCGGGACAGGCGAGTGAGTACTTC. Residues: CASSTNSGQASEYF.

J is TRBJ2-7 and V is TRBV7-3, with 10 bases aligning to TRBD1. Trimming at V came to 2 bases and at J to 0 bases, leaving 7 bases not matched to a gene. Germline V gene lookup returns CDR1 SGHTA and CDR2 FQGTGA. The length of the CDR3 is 17 residues. Here the CDR3 reads CASSLGPDRGSSYEQYF. In DNA form, the CDR3 reads TGTGCCAGCAGCTTAGGGCCGGACAGGGGGAGCTCCTACGAGCAGTACTTC.

A single count supports this clonotype. The chain couples TRBV2 to TRBJ2-1, with 12 positions matching TRBD2. V lost 5 bases and J lost 7; bases outside the gene matches: 6. Germline V CDR1 and CDR2: SNHLY, FYNNEI. CDR3 length equals 15 residues. The CDR3 DNA sequence: TGTGCCAGCAGTCCTCTAGCGGGAGGGTGGAATGAGCAGTTCTTC. Amino acids: CASSPLAGGWNEQFF.

This clonotype was detected ten times or more. The chain combines TRBV20-1 with TRBJ2-7, with 14 positions matching TRBD2. Trimming cost V 6 bases and J 2 bases; bases outside gene matches: 6. Looked up from germline, CDR1 is DFQATT and CDR2 is SNEGSKA (reference sequence). CDR3 size: 15 residues. The CDR3: CSATGTSGSPYEQYF. CDR3 sequence (DNA): TGCAGTGCGACCGGGACTAGCGGGAGTCCCTACGAGCAGTACTTC.

With respect to this clonotype: Being one base from a much bigger clone, this may be a read error. The CDR3 region is CASLGQEGNSPLHF. The DNA of the CDR3 is TGTGCCAGCCTCGGGCAGGAGGGCAATTCACCCCTCCACTTT. The gene calls are TRBV19 and TRBJ1-6; no clear D. Germline CDR1 is LNHDA and CDR2 is SQIVND (reference sequence). The V end lost 9 bases, the J end lost 7 bases, and 16 bases lay between the germline ends. This CDR3 region has 14 residues.

This clonotype was observed at least ten times. V is TRBV2 and J is TRBJ2-7; TRBD1 is a possible D gene (6 bases). The CDR3 loop spans 10 amino acids. Germline V gene lookup returns CDR1 SNHLY and CDR2 FYNNEI. Trimming removed 8 bases from V and 7 bases from J, with 9 bases in between. The CDR3 spells CASLRGEQYF. CDR3 nucleotides: TGTGCCAGCCTCAGGGGTGAGCAGTACTTC.

The chain has TRBV5-5 and TRBJ2-1, with unresolved D. CDR1 is SGHKS and CDR2 is YYEKEE in the germline V gene (reference sequence). The CDR3 is 16 amino acids. With 0 bases removed from V and 2 bases from J, the gap between germline ends came to 12 bases. The CDR3 bases are TGTGCCAGCAGCTTGGCCGGCAGGACCGCCTACAATGAGCAGTTCTTC. This sequence encodes CASSLAGRTAYNEQFF.

This clonotype appeared many times. The chain combines TRBV7-3 with TRBJ2-1; 13 nucleotides agree with TRBD2. Germline V gene sequence: CDR1 SGHTA, CDR2 FQGTGA. V gave up 2 bases and J gave up 6 bases; unmatched junction bases: 4. CDR3 size: 16 residues. This CDR3 is CASSLGLAGVINEQFF. CDR3 bases: TGTGCCAGCAGCTTAGGACTAGCGGGAGTGATCAATGAGCAGTTCTTC.

Ten or more counts support this clonotype. The gene calls are TRBV3-1 and TRBJ1-4, with D possibly TRBD1 on 6 matching bases. The CDR3 has 17 amino acids. Trimming left V 3 bases short and J 2 bases short, with 16 bases between. Germline assignment: CDR1 LGHDT and CDR2 YNNKEL (reference sequence). CDR3 sequence: CASSQGGRTSTNEKLFF. DNA of the CDR3: TGTGCCAGCAGCCAGGGGGGCCGGACCTCGACTAATGAAAAACTGTTTTTT.

At least ten counts were recorded for this clonotype. V usage is TRBV19 and J usage is TRBJ1-5; D remains ambiguous. Germline V gene sequence: CDR1 LNHDA, CDR2 SQIVND (reference sequence). The CDR3 length is 13 residues. Trimming cost V 1 base and J 6 bases, with 7 bases left between them. The CDR3 loop reads CASSIGTVQPQHF. CDR3 DNA sequence: TGTGCCAGTAGTATAGGCACAGTTCAGCCCCAGCATTTT. The entire variable domain, with the rest obtained from reference TRBV19 and TRBJ1-5, is as follows: DGGITQSPKYLFRKEGQNVTLSCEQNLNHDAMYWYRQDPGQGLRLIYYSQIVNDFQKGDIAEGYSVSREKKESFPLTVTSAQKNPTAFYLCASSIGTVQPQHFGDGTRLSIL.